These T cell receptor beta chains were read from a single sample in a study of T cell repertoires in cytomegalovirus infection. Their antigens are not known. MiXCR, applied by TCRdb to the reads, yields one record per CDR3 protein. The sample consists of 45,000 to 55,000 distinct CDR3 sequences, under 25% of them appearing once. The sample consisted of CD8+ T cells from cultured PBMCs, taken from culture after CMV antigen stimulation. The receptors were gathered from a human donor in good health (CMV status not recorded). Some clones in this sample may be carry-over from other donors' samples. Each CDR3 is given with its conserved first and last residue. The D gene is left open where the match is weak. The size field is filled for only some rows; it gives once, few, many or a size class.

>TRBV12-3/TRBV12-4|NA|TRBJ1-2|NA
CASSFQGNYGYTF
TGTGCCAGCAGTTTTCAAGGGAACTATGGCTACACCTTC
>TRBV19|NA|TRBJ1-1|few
CASIGGLNTEAFF
TGTGCCAGTATTGGGGGGTTGAACACTGAAGCTTTCTTT
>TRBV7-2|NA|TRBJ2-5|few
CASNPVGGQETQYF
TGTGCCAGCAACCCCGTGGGGGGCCAAGAGACCCAGTACTTC
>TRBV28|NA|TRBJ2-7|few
CASSFRPRYEQYF
TGTGCCAGCAGTTTTCGGCCCCGTTACGAGCAGTACTTC
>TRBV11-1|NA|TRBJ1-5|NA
CASSPDGNQPQHF
TGTGCCAGCAGCCCCGACGGAAATCAGCCCCAGCATTTT
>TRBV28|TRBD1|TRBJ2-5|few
CASSFISRGKQETQYF
TGTGCCAGCAGTTTCATTTCCAGGGGGAAGCAAGAGACCCAGTACTTC
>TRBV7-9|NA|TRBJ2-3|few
CASSLVGITDTQYF
TGTGCCAGCAGCTTAGTCGGCATCACAGATACGCAGTATTTT
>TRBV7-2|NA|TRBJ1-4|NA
CASSLMGATNEKLFF
TGTGCCAGCAGCTTAATGGGTGCGACTAATGAAAAACTGTTTTTT
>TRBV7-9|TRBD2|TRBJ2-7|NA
CASSLPLGLAGGVDEQYF
TGTGCCAGCAGCTTACCCCTGGGACTAGCGGGAGGGGTCGACGAGCAGTACTTC
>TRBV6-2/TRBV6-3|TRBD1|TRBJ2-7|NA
CASSYRDRHSSYEQYF
TGTGCCAGCAGTTACCGGGACAGGCACAGCTCCTACGAGCAGTACTTC
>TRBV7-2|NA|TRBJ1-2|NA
CASSLVEGNYGYTF
TGTGCCAGCAGCTTGGTCGAAGGAAACTATGGCTACACCTTC
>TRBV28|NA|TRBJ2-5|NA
CASSGPLTETQYF
TGTGCCAGCAGTGGGCCCTTAACAGAGACCCAGTACTTC
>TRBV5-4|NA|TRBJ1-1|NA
CASSLRGMNTEAFF
TGTGCCAGCAGCTTACGGGGGATGAACACTGAAGCTTTCTTT
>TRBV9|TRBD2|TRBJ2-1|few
CASSEGGGREGNEQFF
TGTGCCAGCAGCGAGGGGGGCGGGAGGGAAGGGAATGAGCAGTTCTTC
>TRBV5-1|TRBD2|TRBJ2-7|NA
CASSRTREIYEQYF
TGCGCCAGCAGTAGGACTAGGGAGATCTACGAGCAGTACTTC
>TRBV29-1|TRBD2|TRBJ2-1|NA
CSVVGTGGYNEQFF
TGCAGCGTTGTGGGAACGGGGGGCTACAATGAGCAGTTCTTC
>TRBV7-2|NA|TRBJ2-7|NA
CASSSWNGSYEQYF
TGTGCCAGCAGCTCGTGGAACGGCTCCTACGAGCAGTACTTC
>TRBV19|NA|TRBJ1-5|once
CASSIPGEPQHF
TGTGCCAGTAGTATTCCAGGGGAGCCCCAGCATTTT
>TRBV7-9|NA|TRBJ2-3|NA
CASSLADSGTTDTQYF
TGTGCCAGCAGCTTAGCGGATTCCGGGACTACAGATACGCAGTATTTT
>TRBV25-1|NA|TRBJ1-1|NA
CASSEFGASTEAFF
TGTGCCAGCAGTGAATTCGGGGCTAGCACTGAAGCTTTCTTT
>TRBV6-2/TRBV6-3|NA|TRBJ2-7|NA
CASSYSSRVRDF
TGTGCCAGCAGTTACTCATCGAGGGTCCGGGACTTC
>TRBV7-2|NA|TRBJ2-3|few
CASSRNRGGVTDTQYF
TGTGCCAGCAGCCGAAACAGGGGAGGTGTCACAGATACGCAGTATTTT
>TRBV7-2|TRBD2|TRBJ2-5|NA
CASSPLAGVGETQYF
TGTGCCAGCAGCCCCCTAGCGGGAGTGGGAGAGACCCAGTACTTC
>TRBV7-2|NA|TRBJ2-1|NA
CASSLAFRRQGSDNEQFF
TGTGCCAGCAGCTTAGCTTTCCGCAGGCAGGGGAGCGACAATGAGCAGTTCTTC
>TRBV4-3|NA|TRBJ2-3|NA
CASSRQMDRRASTDTQYF
TGCGCCAGCAGCCGTCAGATGGACCGCCGTGCTAGCACAGATACGCAGTATTTT
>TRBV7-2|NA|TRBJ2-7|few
CASTPFIGNLGEQYF
TGTGCCAGCACCCCCTTTATCGGGAACTTGGGGGAGCAGTACTTC
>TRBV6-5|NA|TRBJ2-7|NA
CASSYSGRGYEQYF
TGTGCCAGCAGTTACTCGGGCAGGGGCTACGAGCAGTACTTC
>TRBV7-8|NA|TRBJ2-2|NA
CASSDNLLTGELFF
TGTGCCAGCAGCGACAATTTGTTGACCGGGGAGCTGTTTTTT